One TCR beta chain is described in this entry. Antigen unknown. The CDR3 is 14 amino acids. The V gene's germline CDR1 is SEHNR and CDR2 FQNEAQ (reference sequence). Trimming took off 4 bases at V and 7 bases at J, with 16 bases between the two ends. This sample is part of a study of OX40 agonist ivuxolimab in advanced cancers. Study-level information: The treatment was a fully human IgG2 OX40 agonist, ivuxolimab. Study-level points and caveats: Among the least clonally expanded were partial responders at 0.1-3.0 mg/kg.

The assay was immunoSEQ multiplex PCR, and TCRdb's table has in-frame clones only and misses some. There are tens of thousands of clones in the sample; just under 95% occur only once, and around 24% lies in the top ten. Sampling of blood occurred at baseline, cycle 4 day 1, and cycle 7 day 1. The sequences come from CD4+ or CD8+ T cells sorted from blood, collected in a trial of the OX40 agonist ivuxolimab. This chain uses TRBV7-9 with TRBJ2-5, with TRBD2 as a possible D gene (6 bases). The clonotype comes from an adult with an advanced solid tumor such as melanoma, head and neck, liver or kidney cancer. CDR3 coding DNA: TGTGCCAGCAGCTCCGAGGAGGGTGGAGGGACCCAGTACTTC. Its translation is CASSSEEGGGTQYF.